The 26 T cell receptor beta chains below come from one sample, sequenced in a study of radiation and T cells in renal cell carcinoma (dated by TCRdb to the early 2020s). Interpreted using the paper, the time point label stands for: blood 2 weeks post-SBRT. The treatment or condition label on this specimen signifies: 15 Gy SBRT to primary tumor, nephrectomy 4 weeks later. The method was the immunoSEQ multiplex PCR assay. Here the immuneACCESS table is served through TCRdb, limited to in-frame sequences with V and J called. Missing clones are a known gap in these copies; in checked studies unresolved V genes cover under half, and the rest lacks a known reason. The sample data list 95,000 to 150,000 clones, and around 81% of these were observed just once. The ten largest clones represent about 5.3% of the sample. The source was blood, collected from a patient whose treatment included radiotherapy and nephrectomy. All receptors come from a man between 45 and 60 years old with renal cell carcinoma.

CDR3 DNA: TGCGCCAGCAGCTTGTCAGGGACTAGCGGGAATCAAGAGACCCAGTACTTC. It codes for CASSLSGTSGNQETQYF. V and J are TRBV5-1 and TRBJ2-5; TRBD2 matches 13 bases. The CDR3 has 17 residues. V shed 1 base, J shed 2 bases, and the junction held 5 bases outside the gene matches. Germline V CDR1 and CDR2: SGHRS, YFSETQ.

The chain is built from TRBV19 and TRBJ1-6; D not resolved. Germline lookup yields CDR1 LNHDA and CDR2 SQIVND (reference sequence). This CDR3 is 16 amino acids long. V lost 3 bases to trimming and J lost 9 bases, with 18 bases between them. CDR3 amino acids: CASSIFVSTNLSPLHF. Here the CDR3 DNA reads TGTGCCAGTAGTATTTTCGTCTCCACAAATCTTTCACCCCTCCACTTT.

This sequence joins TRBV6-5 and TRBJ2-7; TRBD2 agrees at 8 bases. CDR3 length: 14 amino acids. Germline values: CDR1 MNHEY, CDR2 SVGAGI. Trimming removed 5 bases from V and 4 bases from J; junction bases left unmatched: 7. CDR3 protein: CASSIGLAGYEQYF. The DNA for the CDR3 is TGTGCCAGCAGTATAGGACTAGCTGGTTACGAGCAGTACTTC.

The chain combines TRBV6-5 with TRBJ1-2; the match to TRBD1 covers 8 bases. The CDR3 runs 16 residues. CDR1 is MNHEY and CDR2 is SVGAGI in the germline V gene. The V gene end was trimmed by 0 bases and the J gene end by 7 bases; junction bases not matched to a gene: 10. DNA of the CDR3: TGTGCCAGCAGTTACTCAGTAGCAGGGGGCGAATCTGGCTACACCTTC. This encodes CASSYSVAGGESGYTF.

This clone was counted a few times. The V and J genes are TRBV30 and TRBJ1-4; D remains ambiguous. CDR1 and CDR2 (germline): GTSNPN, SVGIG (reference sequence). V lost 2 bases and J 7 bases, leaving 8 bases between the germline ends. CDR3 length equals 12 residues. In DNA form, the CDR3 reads TGTGCCTGGAGTTTTTTGGGTGAAAAACTGTTTTTT. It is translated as CAWSFLGEKLFF.

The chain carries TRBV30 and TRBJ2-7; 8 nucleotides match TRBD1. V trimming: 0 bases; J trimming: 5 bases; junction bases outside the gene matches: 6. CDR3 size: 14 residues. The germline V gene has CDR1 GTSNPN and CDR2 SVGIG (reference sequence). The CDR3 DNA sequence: TGTGCCTGGAGTGTATCAGGGGGCAGAGACGAGCAGTACTTC. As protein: CAWSVSGGRDEQYF.

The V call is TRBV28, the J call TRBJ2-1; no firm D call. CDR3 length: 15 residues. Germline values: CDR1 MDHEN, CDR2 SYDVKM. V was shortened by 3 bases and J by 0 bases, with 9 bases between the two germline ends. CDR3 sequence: CASSFSPSSYNEQFF. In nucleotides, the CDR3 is TGTGCCAGCAGTTTTTCCCCCAGCTCCTACAATGAGCAGTTCTTC.

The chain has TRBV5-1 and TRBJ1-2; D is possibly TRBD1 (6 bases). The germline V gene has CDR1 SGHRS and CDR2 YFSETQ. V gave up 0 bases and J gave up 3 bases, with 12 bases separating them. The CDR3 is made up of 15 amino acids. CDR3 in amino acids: CASSLVGGSDYGYTF. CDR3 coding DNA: TGCGCCAGCAGCTTGGTAGGGGGTAGCGACTATGGCTACACCTTC. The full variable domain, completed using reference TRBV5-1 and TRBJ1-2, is KAGVTQTPRYLIKTRGQQVTLSCSPISGHRSVSWYQQTPGQGLQFLFEYFSETQRNKGNFPGRFSGRQFSNSRSEMNVSTLELGDSALYLCASSLVGGSDYGYTFGSGTRLTVV.

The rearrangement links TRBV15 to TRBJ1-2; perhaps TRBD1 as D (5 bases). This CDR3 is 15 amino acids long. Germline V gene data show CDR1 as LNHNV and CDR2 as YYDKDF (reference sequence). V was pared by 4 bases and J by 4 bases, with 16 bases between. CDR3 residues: CATSMGGQGGYGYTF. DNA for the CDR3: TGTGCCACCAGCATGGGAGGCCAGGGAGGCTATGGCTACACCTTC.

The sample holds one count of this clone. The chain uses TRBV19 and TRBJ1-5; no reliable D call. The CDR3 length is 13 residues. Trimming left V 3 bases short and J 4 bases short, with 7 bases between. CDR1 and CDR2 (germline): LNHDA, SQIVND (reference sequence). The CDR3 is CASSIAANQPQHF. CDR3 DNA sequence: TGTGCCAGTAGTATTGCAGCTAATCAGCCCCAGCATTTT. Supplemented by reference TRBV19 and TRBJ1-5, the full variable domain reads DGGITQSPKYLFRKEGQNVTLSCEQNLNHDAMYWYRQDPGQGLRLIYYSQIVNDFQKGDIAEGYSVSREKKESFPLTVTSAQKNPTAFYLCASSIAANQPQHFGDGTRLSIL.

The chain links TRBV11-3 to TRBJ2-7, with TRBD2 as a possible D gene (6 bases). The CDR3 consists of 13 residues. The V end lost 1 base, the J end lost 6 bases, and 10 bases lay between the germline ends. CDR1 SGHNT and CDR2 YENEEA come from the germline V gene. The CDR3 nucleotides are TGTGCCAGCAGCTTAGTCTGGGGAGGCGAGCAGTACTTC. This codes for CASSLVWGGEQYF.

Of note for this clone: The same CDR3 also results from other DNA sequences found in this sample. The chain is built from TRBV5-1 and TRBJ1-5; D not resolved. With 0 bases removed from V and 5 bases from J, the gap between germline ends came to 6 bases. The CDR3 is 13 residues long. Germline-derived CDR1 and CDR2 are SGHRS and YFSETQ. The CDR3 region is CASSLDRDQPQHF. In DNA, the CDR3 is TGCGCCAGCAGCTTGGATCGTGATCAGCCCCAGCATTTT.

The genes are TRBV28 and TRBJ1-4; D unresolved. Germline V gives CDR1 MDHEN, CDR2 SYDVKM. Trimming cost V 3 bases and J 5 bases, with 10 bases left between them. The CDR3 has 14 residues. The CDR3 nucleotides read TGTGCCAGCAGTTTGGTGACGACCAATGAAAAACTGTTTTTT. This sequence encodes CASSLVTTNEKLFF.

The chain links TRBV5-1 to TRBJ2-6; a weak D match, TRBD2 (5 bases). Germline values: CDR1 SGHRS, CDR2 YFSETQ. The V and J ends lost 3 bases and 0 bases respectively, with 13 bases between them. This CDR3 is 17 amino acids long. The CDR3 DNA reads TGCGCCAGCAGCTCTCGAGGGCAAAGCTCTGGGGCCAACGTCCTGACTTTC. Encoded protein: CASSSRGQSSGANVLTF.

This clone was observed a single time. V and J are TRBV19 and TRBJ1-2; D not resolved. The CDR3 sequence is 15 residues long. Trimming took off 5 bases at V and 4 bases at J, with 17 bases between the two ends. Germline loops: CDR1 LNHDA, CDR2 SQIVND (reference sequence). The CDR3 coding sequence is TGTGCCAGTAGTCCCCGCCAGATAATCTCCTATGGCTACACCTTC. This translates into CASSPRQIISYGYTF.

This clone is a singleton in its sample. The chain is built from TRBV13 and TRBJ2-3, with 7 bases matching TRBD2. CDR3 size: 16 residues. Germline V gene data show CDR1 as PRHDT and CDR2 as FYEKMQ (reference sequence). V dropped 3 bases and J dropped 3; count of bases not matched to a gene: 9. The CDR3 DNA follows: TGTGCCAGCAGCTTTGATTTGGGACTAAAGACAGATACGCAGTATTTT. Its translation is CASSFDLGLKTDTQYF.

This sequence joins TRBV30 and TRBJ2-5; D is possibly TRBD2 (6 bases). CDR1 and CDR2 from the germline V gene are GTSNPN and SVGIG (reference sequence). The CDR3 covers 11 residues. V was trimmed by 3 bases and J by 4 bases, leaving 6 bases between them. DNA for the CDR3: TGTGCCTGGAGGCGGGGAGAGACCCAGTACTTC. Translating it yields CAWRRGETQYF.

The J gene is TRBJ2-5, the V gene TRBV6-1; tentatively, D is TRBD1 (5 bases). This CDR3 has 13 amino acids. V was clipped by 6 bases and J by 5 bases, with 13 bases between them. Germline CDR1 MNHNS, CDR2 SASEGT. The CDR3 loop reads CASSPGWWETQYF. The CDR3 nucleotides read TGTGCCAGCAGCCCAGGGTGGTGGGAGACCCAGTACTTC.

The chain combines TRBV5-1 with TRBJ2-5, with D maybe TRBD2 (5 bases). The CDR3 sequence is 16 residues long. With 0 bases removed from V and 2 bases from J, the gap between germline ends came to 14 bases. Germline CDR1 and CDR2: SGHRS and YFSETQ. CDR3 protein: CASSLGVSVPQETQYF. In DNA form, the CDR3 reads TGCGCCAGCAGCTTGGGGGTTAGCGTACCGCAAGAGACCCAGTACTTC. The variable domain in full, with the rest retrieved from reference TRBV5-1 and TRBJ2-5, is KAGVTQTPRYLIKTRGQQVTLSCSPISGHRSVSWYQQTPGQGLQFLFEYFSETQRNKGNFPGRFSGRQFSNSRSEMNVSTLELGDSALYLCASSLGVSVPQETQYFGPGTRLLVL.

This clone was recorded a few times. CDR3 bases: TGTGCCAGCAGCCAAGATGCAGGGGGGTACTATGGCTACACCTTC. This codes for CASSQDAGGYYGYTF. This chain connects TRBV4-2 to TRBJ1-2; 7 nucleotides match TRBD1. The CDR3 length is 15 residues. Per germline, CDR1 LGHNA and CDR2 YNFKEQ. The trim removed 0 bases at V and 3 bases at J, leaving 4 bases unmatched.

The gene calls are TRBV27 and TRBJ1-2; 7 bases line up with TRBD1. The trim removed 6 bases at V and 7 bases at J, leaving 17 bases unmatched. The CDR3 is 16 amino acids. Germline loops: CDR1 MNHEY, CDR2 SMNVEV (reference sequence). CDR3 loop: CASRDRPGANAGGYTF. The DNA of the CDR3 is TGTGCCAGCAGGGACAGGCCGGGGGCGAATGCTGGTGGCTACACCTTC.

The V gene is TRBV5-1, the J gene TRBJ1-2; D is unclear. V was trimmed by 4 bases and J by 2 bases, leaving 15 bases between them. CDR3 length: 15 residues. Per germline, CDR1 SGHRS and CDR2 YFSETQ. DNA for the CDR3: TGCGCCAGCAGCACCACTCTCGTCGGGAACTATGGCTACACCTTC. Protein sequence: CASSTTLVGNYGYTF.

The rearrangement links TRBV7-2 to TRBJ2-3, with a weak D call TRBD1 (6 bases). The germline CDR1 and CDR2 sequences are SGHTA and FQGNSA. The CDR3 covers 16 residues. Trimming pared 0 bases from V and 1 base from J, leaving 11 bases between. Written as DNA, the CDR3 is TGTGCCAGCAGCTTAGCTACAGGGTGGGGCACAGATACGCAGTATTTT. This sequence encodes CASSLATGWGTDTQYF.

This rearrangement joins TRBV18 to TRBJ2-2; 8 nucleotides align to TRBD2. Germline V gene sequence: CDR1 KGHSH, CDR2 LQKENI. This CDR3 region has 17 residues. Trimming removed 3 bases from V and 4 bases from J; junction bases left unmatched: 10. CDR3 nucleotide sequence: TGTGCCAGCTCACCGGGAAGAGCGGGAGAAGGCACCGGGGAGCTGTTTTTT. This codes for CASSPGRAGEGTGELFF. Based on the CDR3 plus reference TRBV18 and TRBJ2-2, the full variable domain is NAGVMQNPRHLVRRRGQEARLRCSPMKGHSHVYWYRQLPEEGLKFMVYLQKENIIDESGMPKERFSAEFPKEGPSILRIQQVVRGDSAAYFCASSPGRAGEGTGELFFGEGSRLTVL.

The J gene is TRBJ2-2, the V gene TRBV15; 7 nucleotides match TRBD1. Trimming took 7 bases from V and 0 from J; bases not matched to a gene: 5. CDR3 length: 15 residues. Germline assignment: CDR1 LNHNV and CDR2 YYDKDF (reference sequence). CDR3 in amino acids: CATNVGGANTGELFF. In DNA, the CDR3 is TGTGCCACCAACGTAGGGGGCGCGAACACCGGGGAGCTGTTTTTT.

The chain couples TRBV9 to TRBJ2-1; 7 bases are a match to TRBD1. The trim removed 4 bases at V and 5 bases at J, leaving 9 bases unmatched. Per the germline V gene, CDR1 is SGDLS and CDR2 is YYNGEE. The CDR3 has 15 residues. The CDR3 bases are TGTGCCAGCAGCCCTCAGGACAGGTACGACAATGAGCAGTTCTTC. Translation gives CASSPQDRYDNEQFF.